The clone carrying this T cell receptor beta chain was counted only a few times. The germline V gene has CDR1 LNHDA and CDR2 SQIVND (reference sequence). The CDR3 has 15 amino acids. With V trimmed by 7 bases and J by 3 bases, 8 bases remained unmatched. This entry is derived from a study of blood T cell repertoires in COVID-19. Per the original data handling: Quantification of nucleated cells was approximated via reference gene primer amplification. Assay used: immunoSEQ multiplex PCR; TCRdb lists only in-frame clones, some missing. D and trimming come from the DNA, and the V and J calls and clone size come from that table. The table records 90,000 or so clones, 86% of them present only once.

This receptor was identified in a human donor in a cohort sampled during active COVID-19. This chain joins TRBV19 and TRBJ1-1; 10 nucleotides agree with TRBD1. Sequenced: peripheral blood. The CDR3 nucleotides are TGTGCCAGTAAATGGACAGGGGGGGGCTACACTGAAGCTTTCTTT. Translated, it gives CASKWTGGGYTEAFF.